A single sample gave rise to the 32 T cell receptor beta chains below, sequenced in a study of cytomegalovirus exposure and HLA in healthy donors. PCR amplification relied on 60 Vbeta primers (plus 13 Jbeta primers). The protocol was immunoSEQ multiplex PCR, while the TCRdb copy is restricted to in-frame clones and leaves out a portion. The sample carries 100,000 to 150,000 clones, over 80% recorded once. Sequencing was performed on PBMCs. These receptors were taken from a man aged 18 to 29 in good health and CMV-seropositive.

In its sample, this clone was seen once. Here the CDR3 DNA reads TGTGCCAGCAGCGCGGACAGATCGAACACCGGGGAGCTGTTTTTT. Translated, it gives CASSADRSNTGELFF. V is TRBV9 and J is TRBJ2-2, with D possibly TRBD1 on 6 matching bases. The CDR3 sequence is 15 residues long. V dropped 3 bases and J dropped 0 bases, with 9 bases sitting between them. The germline V gene has CDR1 SGDLS and CDR2 YYNGEE.

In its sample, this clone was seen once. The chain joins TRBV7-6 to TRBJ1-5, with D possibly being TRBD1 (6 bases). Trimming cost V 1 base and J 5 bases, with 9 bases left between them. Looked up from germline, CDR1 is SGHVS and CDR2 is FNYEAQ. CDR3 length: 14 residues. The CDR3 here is CASSLGTDYQPQHF. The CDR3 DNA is TGTGCCAGCAGCTTAGGGACAGACTATCAGCCCCAGCATTTT.

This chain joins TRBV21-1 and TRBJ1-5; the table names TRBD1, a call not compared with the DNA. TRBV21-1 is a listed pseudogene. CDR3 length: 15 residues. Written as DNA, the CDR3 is TGTGCCAGCGGCTCCCAGGGGGACAGCAATCAGCCCCAGCATTTT. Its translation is CASGSQGDSNQPQHF.

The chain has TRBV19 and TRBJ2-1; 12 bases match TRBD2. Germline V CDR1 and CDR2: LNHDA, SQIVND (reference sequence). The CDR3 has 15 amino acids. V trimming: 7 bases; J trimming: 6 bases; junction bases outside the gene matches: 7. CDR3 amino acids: CASMFSSGGGNEQFF. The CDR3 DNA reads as TGTGCCAGTATGTTCTCTAGCGGGGGGGGCAATGAGCAGTTCTTC.

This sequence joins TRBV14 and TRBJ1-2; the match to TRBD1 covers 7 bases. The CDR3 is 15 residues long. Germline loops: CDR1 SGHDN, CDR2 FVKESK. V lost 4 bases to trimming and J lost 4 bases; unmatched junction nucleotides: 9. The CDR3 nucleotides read TGTGCCAGCAGCCCGACAGGGAGTCTTCGCTATGGCTACACCTTC. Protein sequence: CASSPTGSLRYGYTF.

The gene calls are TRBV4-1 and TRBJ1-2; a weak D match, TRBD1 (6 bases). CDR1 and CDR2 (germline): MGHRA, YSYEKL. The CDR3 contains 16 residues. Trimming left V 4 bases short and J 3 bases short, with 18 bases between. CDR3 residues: CASSPKQGRVDYGYTF. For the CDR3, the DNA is TGCGCCAGCAGCCCTAAGCAGGGGAGGGTGGACTATGGCTACACCTTC.

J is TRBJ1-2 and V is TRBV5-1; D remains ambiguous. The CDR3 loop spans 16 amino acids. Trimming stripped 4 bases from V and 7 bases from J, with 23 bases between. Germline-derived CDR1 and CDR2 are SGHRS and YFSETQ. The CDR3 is CASSKEVFESLPGYTF. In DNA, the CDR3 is TGCGCCAGCAGCAAGGAGGTGTTCGAGTCGCTGCCTGGCTACACCTTC.

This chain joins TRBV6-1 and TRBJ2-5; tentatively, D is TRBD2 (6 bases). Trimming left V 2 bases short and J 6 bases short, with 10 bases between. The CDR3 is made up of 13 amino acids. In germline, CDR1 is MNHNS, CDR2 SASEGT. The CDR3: CASSELEGKTQYF. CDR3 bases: TGTGCCAGCAGTGAATTGGAGGGTAAGACCCAGTACTTC.

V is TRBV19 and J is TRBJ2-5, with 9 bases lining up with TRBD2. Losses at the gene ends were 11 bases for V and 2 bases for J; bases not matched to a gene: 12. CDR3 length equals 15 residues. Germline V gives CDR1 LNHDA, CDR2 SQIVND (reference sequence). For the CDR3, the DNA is TGTGCCTCTAGTGGACAGCGGGGGGCTCAAGAGACCCAGTACTTC. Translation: CASSGQRGAQETQYF. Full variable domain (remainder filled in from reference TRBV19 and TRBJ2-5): DGGITQSPKYLFRKEGQNVTLSCEQNLNHDAMYWYRQDPGQGLRLIYYSQIVNDFQKGDIAEGYSVSREKKESFPLTVTSAQKNPTAFYLCASSGQRGAQETQYFGPGTRLLVL.

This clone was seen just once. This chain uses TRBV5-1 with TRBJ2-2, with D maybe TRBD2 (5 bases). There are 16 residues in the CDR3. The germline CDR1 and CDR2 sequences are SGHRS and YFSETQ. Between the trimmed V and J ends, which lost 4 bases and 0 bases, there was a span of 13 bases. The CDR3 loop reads CASSPTSAANTGELFF. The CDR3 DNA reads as TGCGCCAGCAGCCCAACTAGTGCCGCGAACACCGGGGAGCTGTTTTTT. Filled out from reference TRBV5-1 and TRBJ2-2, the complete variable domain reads KAGVTQTPRYLIKTRGQQVTLSCSPISGHRSVSWYQQTPGQGLQFLFEYFSETQRNKGNFPGRFSGRQFSNSRSEMNVSTLELGDSALYLCASSPTSAANTGELFFGEGSRLTVL.

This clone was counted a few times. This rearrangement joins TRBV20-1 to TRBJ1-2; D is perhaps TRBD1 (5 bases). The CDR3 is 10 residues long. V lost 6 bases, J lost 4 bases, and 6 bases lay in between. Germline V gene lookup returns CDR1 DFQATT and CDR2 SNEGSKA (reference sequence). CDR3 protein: CSADSYGYTF. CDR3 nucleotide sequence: TGCAGTGCCGACAGCTATGGCTACACCTTC.

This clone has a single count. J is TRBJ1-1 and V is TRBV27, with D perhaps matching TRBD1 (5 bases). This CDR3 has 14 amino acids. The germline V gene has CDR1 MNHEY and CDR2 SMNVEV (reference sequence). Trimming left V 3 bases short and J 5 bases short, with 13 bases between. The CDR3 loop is CASSFVGGGTEAFF. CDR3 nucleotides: TGTGCCAGCAGTTTTGTCGGGGGGGGGACTGAAGCTTTCTTT.

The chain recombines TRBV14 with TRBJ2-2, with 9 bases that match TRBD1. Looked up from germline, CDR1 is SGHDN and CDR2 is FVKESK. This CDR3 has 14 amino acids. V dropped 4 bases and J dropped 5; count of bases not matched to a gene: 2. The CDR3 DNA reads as TGTGCCAGCAGCCGACAGGGGGAAACCGGGGAGCTGTTTTTT. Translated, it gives CASSRQGETGELFF. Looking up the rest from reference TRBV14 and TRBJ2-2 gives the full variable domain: EAGVTQFPSHSVIEKGQTVTLRCDPISGHDNLYWYRRVMGKEIKFLLHFVKESKQDESGMPNNRFLAERTGGTYSTLKVQPAELEDSGVYFCASSRQGETGELFFGEGSRLTVL.

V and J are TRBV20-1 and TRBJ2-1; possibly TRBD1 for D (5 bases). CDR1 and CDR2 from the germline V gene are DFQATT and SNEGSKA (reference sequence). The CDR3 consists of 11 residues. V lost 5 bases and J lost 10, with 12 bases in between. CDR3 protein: CSALGVREQFF. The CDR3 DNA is TGCAGTGCTTTAGGGGTAAGGGAGCAGTTCTTC.

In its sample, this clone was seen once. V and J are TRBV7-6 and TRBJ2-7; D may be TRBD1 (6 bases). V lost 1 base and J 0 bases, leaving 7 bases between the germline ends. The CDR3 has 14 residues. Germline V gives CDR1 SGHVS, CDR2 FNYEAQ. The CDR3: CASSLDRVSYEQYF. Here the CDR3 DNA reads TGTGCCAGCAGCTTAGACAGGGTCTCCTACGAGCAGTACTTC.

CDR3 sequence (DNA): TGTGCCATCCTAAGCCCGGGACAGGGGTACAATGAGCAGTTCTTC. Translated, it gives CAILSPGQGYNEQFF. This chain connects TRBV10-3 to TRBJ2-1, with 10 positions matching TRBD1. V lost 8 bases and J lost 4; bases outside the gene matches: 8. The CDR3 is 15 residues long. Germline assignment: CDR1 ENHRY and CDR2 SYGVKD.

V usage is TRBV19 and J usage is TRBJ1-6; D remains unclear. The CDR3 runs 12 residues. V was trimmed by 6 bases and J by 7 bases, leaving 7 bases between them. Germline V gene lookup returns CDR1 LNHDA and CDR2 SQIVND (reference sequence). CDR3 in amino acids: CASRYRNSPLHF. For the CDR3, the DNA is TGTGCCAGTAGATACAGAAATTCACCCCTCCACTTT.

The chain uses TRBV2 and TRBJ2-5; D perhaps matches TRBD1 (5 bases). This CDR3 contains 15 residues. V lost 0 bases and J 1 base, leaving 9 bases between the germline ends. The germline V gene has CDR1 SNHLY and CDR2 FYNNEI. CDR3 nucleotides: TGTGCCAGCAGTGAAGCGGGGCTCCCCCAAGAGACCCAGTACTTC. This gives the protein CASSEAGLPQETQYF.

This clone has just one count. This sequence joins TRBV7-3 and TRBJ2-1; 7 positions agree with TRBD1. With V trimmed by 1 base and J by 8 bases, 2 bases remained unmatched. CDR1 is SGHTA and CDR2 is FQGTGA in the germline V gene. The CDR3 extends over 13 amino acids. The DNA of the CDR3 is TGTGCCAGCAGCTTAATAGGGGGCGATGAGCAGTTCTTC. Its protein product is CASSLIGGDEQFF.

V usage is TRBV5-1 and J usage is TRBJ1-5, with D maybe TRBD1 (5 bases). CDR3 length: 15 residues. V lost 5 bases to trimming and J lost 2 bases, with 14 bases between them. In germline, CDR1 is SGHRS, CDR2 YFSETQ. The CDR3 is CASSPGTGGNQPQHF. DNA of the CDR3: TGCGCCAGCAGTCCTGGGACGGGGGGCAATCAGCCCCAGCATTTT.

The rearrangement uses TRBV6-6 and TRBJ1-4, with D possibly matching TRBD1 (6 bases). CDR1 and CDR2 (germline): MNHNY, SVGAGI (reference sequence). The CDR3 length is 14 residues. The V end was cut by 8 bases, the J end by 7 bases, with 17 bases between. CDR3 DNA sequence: TGTGCCAGCCATCCCCGGGACATGGGTGAAAAACTGTTTTTT. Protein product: CASHPRDMGEKLFF.

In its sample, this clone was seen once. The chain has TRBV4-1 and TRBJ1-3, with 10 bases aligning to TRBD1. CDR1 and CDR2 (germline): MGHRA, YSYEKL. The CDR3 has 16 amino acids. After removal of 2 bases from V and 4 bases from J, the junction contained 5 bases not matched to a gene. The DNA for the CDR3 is TGCGCCAGCAGCCAATCCGGGACAGGGGACGGAAACACCATATATTTT. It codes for CASSQSGTGDGNTIYF.

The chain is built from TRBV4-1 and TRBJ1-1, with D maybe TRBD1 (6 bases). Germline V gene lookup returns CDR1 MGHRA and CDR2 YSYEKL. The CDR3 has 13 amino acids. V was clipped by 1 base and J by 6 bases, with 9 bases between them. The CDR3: CASSQVGGPEAFF. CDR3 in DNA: TGCGCCAGCAGCCAAGTCGGGGGGCCTGAAGCTTTCTTT.

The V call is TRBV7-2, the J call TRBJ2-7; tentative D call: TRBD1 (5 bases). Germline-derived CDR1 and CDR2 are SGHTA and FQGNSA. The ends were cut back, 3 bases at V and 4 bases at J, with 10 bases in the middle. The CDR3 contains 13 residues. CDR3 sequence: CASSFGAAYEQYF. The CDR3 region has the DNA TGTGCCAGCAGCTTTGGGGCGGCTTACGAGCAGTACTTC.

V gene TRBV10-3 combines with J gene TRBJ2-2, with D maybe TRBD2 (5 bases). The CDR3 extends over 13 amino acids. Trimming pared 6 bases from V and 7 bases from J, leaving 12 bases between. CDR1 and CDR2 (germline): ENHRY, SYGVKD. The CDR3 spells CAIRFGVDGELFF. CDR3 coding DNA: TGTGCCATCAGGTTCGGGGTGGACGGGGAGCTGTTTTTT.

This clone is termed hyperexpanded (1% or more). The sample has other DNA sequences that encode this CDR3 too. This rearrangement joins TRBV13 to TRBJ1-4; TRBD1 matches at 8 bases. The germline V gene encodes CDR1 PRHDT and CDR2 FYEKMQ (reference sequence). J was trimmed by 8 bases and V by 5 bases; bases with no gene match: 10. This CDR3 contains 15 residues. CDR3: CASSPPRGRWEKLFF. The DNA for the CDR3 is TGTGCCAGCAGCCCCCCCAGGGGGCGATGGGAAAAACTGTTTTTT. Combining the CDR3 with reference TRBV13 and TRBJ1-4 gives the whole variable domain AAGVIQSPRHLIKEKRETATLKCYPIPRHDTVYWYQQGPGQDPQFLISFYEKMQSDKGSIPDRFSAQQFSDYHSELNMSSLELGDSALYFCASSPPRGRWEKLFFGSGTQLSVL.

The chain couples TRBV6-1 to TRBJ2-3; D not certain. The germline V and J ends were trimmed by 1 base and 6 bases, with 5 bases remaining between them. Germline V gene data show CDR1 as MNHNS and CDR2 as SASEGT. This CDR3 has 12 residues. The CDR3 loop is CASSEVVDTQYF. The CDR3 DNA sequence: TGTGCCAGCAGTGAAGTAGTGGATACGCAGTATTTT.

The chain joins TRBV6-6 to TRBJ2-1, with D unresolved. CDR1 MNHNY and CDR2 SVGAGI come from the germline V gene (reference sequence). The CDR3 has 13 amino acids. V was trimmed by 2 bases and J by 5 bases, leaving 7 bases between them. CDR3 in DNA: TGTGCCAGCAGTTACCCCGGAGACAATGAGCAGTTCTTC. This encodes CASSYPGDNEQFF.

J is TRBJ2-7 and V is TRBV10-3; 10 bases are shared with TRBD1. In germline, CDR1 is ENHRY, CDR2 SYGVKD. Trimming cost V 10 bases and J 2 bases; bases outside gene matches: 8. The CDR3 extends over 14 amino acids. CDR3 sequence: CATGDGTGAYEQYF. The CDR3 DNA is TGTGCCACGGGGGACGGGACAGGGGCCTACGAGCAGTACTTC.

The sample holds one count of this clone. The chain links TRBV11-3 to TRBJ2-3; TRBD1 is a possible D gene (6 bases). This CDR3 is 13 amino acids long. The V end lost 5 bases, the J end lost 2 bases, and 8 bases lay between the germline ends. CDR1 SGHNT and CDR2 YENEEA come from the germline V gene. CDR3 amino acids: CASSGGHTDTQYF. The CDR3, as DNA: TGTGCCAGCAGCGGGGGCCACACAGATACGCAGTATTTT.

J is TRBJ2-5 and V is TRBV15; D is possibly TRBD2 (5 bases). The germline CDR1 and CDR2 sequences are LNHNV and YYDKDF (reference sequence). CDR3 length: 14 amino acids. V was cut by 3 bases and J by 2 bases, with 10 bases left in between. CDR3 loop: CATSSGLKQETQYF. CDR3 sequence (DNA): TGTGCCACCAGCAGCGGACTCAAACAAGAGACCCAGTACTTC.

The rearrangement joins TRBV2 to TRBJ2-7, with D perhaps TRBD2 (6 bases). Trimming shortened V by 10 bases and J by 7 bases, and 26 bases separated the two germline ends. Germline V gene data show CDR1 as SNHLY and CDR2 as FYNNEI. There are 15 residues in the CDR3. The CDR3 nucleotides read TGTGCCAAAACCCCTGCCAATCAGGGACTGGGAGAGCAGTACTTC. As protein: CAKTPANQGLGEQYF.